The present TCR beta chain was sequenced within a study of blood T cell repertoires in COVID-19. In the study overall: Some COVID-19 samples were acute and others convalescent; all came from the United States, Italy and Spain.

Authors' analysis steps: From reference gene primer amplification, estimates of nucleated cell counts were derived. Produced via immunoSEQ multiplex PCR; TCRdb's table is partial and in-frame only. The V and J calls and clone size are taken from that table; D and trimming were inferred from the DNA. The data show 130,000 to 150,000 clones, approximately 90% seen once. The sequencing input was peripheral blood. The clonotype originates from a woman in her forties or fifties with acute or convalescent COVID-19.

The CDR3 loop reads CASSPDRRYGYTF. In nucleotides, the CDR3 is TGTGCCAGTAGTCCCGACAGGAGATATGGCTACACCTTC. This rearrangement joins TRBV19 to TRBJ1-2; TRBD1 might be the D (6 bases). Germline V gives CDR1 LNHDA, CDR2 SQIVND (reference sequence). The CDR3 has 13 amino acids. V shed 5 bases and J shed 5 bases, with 12 bases lying between them.